This is a list of T cell receptor beta chains from one sample in a study of blood T cell repertoires in COVID-19. The table came from immunoSEQ multiplex PCR; TCRdb's copy has only in-frame clones and leaves some out. This table has approximately 130,000 clones, around nine tenths appearing once. Sequences were obtained from peripheral blood. All receptors derive from a woman between 50 and 59 years old with acute or convalescent COVID-19. Each CDR3 is given with its conserved first and last residue.

V	J	CDR3
TRBV25-1	TRBJ1-2	CASSEPGRNGYTF
TRBV18	TRBJ1-2	CASSPGDRTNGYTF
TRBV30	TRBJ1-5	CAWTAGSNQPQHF
TRBV5-1	TRBJ1-5	CASSLGDSTNQPQHF
TRBV4-1	TRBJ1-4	CASSQGVYSNEKLFF
TRBV6-1	TRBJ2-5	CASSELGSYQETQYF
TRBV19	TRBJ1-5	CASTPRPTGSNQPQHF
TRBV5-4	TRBJ1-1	CASSLVSGDAFF
TRBV7-2	TRBJ2-2	CASSLSGDRVSGELFF
TRBV7-6	TRBJ2-1	CASSSVGLANYNEQFF
TRBV6-5	TRBJ2-5	CASSYSGRQETQYF
TRBV10-2	TRBJ1-5	CASSESTRGGAFGNQPQHF
TRBV5-1	TRBJ1-1	CASSDILQGRTEAFF
TRBV27	TRBJ2-5	CASSRASGGAETQYF
TRBV11-3	TRBJ2-1	CASSLVGGAQGDEQFF
TRBV27	TRBJ1-2	CASTSPGQGSQGYTF
TRBV4-1	TRBJ2-5	CASSQDRRNRDQETQYF
TRBV19	TRBJ1-5	CASNKDREQPQHF
TRBV7-7	TRBJ2-2	CASSLAPDTGELFF
TRBV6-5	TRBJ1-1	CASSYAQGRGNTEAFF
TRBV5-1	TRBJ1-3	CASSSEEGNTIYF
TRBV4-1	TRBJ1-2	CASSQDTQGYSYGYTF
TRBV24-1	TRBJ2-1	CATSDFDSSSYNEQFF
TRBV11-3	TRBJ1-1	CASSQAGRVGSTEAFF
TRBV18	TRBJ1-1	CASSSTGVNTEAFF
TRBV4-1	TRBJ2-7	CASSQLTSGGYEQYF
TRBV2	TRBJ1-2	CASRKVQGNYGYTF